These 32 T cell receptor beta chains were all obtained from the same sample, sequenced in a study of T cell responses to AZD1222 COVID-19 vaccine. Profiled with immunoSEQ multiplex PCR; TCRdb holds only in-frame clones, not every one. The data hold some 100,000 clones, with roughly 92% observed a single time. The material sequenced was peripheral blood, taken on day 0 of AZD1222 vaccination. Receptors were obtained from an adult in good health.

The chain employs TRBV11-2 and TRBJ1-1; tentative D call: TRBD1 (6 bases). The V end lost 2 bases, the J end lost 6 bases, and 16 bases lay between the germline ends. This CDR3 contains 15 residues. The germline gives CDR1 SGHAT, CDR2 FQNNGV. The CDR3 region is CASSLLMRGKSEAFF. The CDR3 nucleotides are TGTGCCAGCAGCTTACTCATGAGGGGGAAGTCTGAAGCTTTCTTT.

This clone was seen once. The genes are TRBV7-3 and TRBJ2-6; D is perhaps TRBD1 or TRBD2 (5 bases each). V lost 2 bases and J lost 0, with 14 bases in between. Germline V lookup: CDR1 SGHTA, CDR2 FQGTGA. CDR3 size: 18 residues. DNA of the CDR3: TGTGCCAGCAGCTTATTCGGGACGGATTTCTCTGGGGCCAACGTCCTGACTTTC. Its protein product is CASSLFGTDFSGANVLTF. Filled out from reference TRBV7-3 and TRBJ2-6, the complete variable domain reads GAGVSQTPSNKVTEKGKYVELRCDPISGHTALYWYRQSLGQGPEFLIYFQGTGAADDSGLPNDRFFAVRPEGSVSTLKIQRTERGDSAVYLCASSLFGTDFSGANVLTFGAGSRLTVL.

V is TRBV6-5 and J is TRBJ2-7, with 7 bases lining up with TRBD1. V dropped 2 bases and J dropped 2; count of bases not matched to a gene: 6. Germline loops: CDR1 MNHEY, CDR2 SVGAGI. This CDR3 spans 15 amino acids. CDR3 loop: CASSYPRTGAYEQYF. DNA of the CDR3: TGTGCCAGCAGTTACCCCCGAACAGGGGCCTACGAGCAGTACTTC.

The J gene is TRBJ1-2, the V gene TRBV7-3; the D is unclear. CDR1 SGHTA and CDR2 FQGTGA come from the germline V gene. V lost 4 bases and J 5 bases, leaving 8 bases between the germline ends. CDR3 length equals 12 residues. CDR3: CASSSDGYGYTF. The CDR3 DNA sequence: TGTGCCAGCAGCTCCGACGGGTATGGCTACACCTTC.

This chain links TRBV5-1 with TRBJ2-5; D gene ambiguous. The germline V gene has CDR1 SGHRS and CDR2 YFSETQ. Trimming shortened V by 0 bases and J by 0 bases, and 12 bases separated the two germline ends. The CDR3 contains 16 residues. As DNA, the CDR3 is TGCGCCAGCAGCTTGGGAGGTTGGCAAGACCAAGAGACCCAGTACTTC. Translating gives CASSLGGWQDQETQYF. The whole variable domain, remainder taken from reference TRBV5-1 and TRBJ2-5, is KAGVTQTPRYLIKTRGQQVTLSCSPISGHRSVSWYQQTPGQGLQFLFEYFSETQRNKGNFPGRFSGRQFSNSRSEMNVSTLELGDSALYLCASSLGGWQDQETQYFGPGTRLLVL.

This CDR3 is CATSDLPPGTSSYNEQFF. The CDR3 region has the DNA TGTGCCACCAGTGACCTGCCTCCGGGAACCAGCTCCTACAATGAGCAGTTCTTC. The chain joins TRBV24-1 to TRBJ2-1; the D gene is possibly TRBD2 (5 bases). Trimming stripped 4 bases from V and 0 bases from J, with 18 bases between. The CDR3 length is 18 residues. CDR1 is KGHDR and CDR2 is SFDVKD in the germline V gene.

The chain recombines TRBV7-9 with TRBJ2-1, with 9 bases lining up with TRBD2. Trimming took 2 bases from V and 7 from J; bases not matched to a gene: 9. CDR1 and CDR2 (germline): SEHNR, FQNEAQ (reference sequence). The CDR3 runs 16 residues. This CDR3 reads CASSLNPSGVVNEQFF. In DNA, the CDR3 is TGTGCCAGCAGCTTAAACCCTAGCGGGGTTGTAAATGAGCAGTTCTTC.

The CDR3 nucleotides are TGTGCCAGCAGCGCGGGACTGACCTCTGGAAACACCATATATTTT. Translation: CASSAGLTSGNTIYF. The J gene is TRBJ1-3, the V gene TRBV7-2, with a tentative D call TRBD1 (5 bases). Germline lookup yields CDR1 SGHTA and CDR2 FQGNSA. CDR3 length equals 15 residues. Between the trimmed V and J ends, which lost 5 bases and 0 bases, there was a span of 11 bases.

V gene TRBV18 combines with J gene TRBJ1-4; the D gene is possibly TRBD1 (6 bases). Germline V gene sequence: CDR1 KGHSH, CDR2 LQKENI. Trimming cost V 2 bases and J 3 bases, with 13 bases left between them. The CDR3 consists of 16 residues. The chain's CDR3 is CASSPKATGPNEKLFF. The CDR3 coding sequence is TGTGCCAGCTCACCAAAAGCGACAGGCCCTAATGAAAAACTGTTTTTT.

The gene calls are TRBV2 and TRBJ2-2, with 7 bases lining up with TRBD1. The CDR3 has 17 amino acids. Germline V CDR1 and CDR2: SNHLY, FYNNEI. V shed 2 bases and J 2 bases; nucleotides not matched to a gene: 8. The CDR3 loop is CASSELSGTANTGELFF. The CDR3 DNA reads as TGTGCCAGCAGTGAACTATCAGGGACAGCAAACACCGGGGAGCTGTTTTTT.

The chain joins TRBV10-3 to TRBJ2-7; D is perhaps TRBD2 (7 bases). The CDR3 runs to 13 residues. V shed 9 bases and J shed 7 bases, with 19 bases lying between them. CDR1 ENHRY and CDR2 SYGVKD come from the germline V gene. The CDR3 coding sequence is TGTGCCATAAAGGGGGGGCCGAATGGTGAGCAGTACTTC. It codes for CAIKGGPNGEQYF.

The chain couples TRBV6-6 to TRBJ2-2; no firm D call. Germline CDR1 MNHNY, CDR2 SVGAGI (reference sequence). The CDR3 covers 15 residues. Trimming took off 2 bases at V and 1 base at J, with 8 bases between the two ends. The CDR3 loop reads CASSYAAGNTGELFF. The CDR3 DNA follows: TGTGCCAGCAGTTACGCGGCCGGGAACACCGGGGAGCTGTTTTTT.

Only one count was recorded for this clone. The rearrangement joins TRBV25-1 to TRBJ2-7; D not resolved. CDR3 length: 11 amino acids. The V gene lost 1 base and the J gene lost 4 bases, with 2 bases spanning the gap. CDR1 and CDR2 (germline): MGHDK, SYGVNS. The CDR3 reads CASSESYEQYF. The CDR3 bases are TGTGCCAGCAGTGAATCTTACGAGCAGTACTTC.

V is TRBV4-2 and J is TRBJ2-2, with D possibly TRBD1 on 6 matching bases. Between the trimmed V and J ends, which lost 4 bases and 8 bases, there was a span of 11 bases. Germline V gene sequence: CDR1 LGHNA, CDR2 YNFKEQ. The CDR3 is made up of 13 amino acids. The CDR3 DNA reads as TGTGCCAGCAGCCCCGCAGGGGCGGGGGAGCTGTTTTTT. Amino acid sequence: CASSPAGAGELFF.

The gene calls are TRBV12-3 or TRBV12-4 and TRBJ1-2; 10 nucleotides align to TRBD1. The CDR3 contains 13 residues. The V and J ends lost 6 bases and 5 bases, in that order; junction bases with no gene match: 3. The CDR3 bases are TGTGCCAGCAGCCGACAGGGGGCGTATGGCTACACCTTC. Translation gives CASSRQGAYGYTF.

The chain joins TRBV14 to TRBJ1-6; the match to TRBD1 covers 7 bases. The CDR3 runs to 9 residues. Germline values: CDR1 SGHDN, CDR2 FVKESK. With V trimmed by 11 bases and J by 18 bases, 7 bases remained unmatched. The CDR3, as DNA: TGTGCCGGCTGGACAGGCTGCCACTTT. This sequence encodes CAGWTGCHF.

The CDR3 here is CASRPNPTDRGGYGYTF. CDR3 sequence (DNA): TGCGCCAGCAGGCCCAATCCTACAGACAGGGGAGGGTATGGCTACACCTTC. This rearrangement joins TRBV5-1 to TRBJ1-2, with TRBD1 matching 8 bases. The V gene end was trimmed by 5 bases and the J gene end by 5 bases; junction bases not matched to a gene: 17. Germline values: CDR1 SGHRS, CDR2 YFSETQ. The CDR3 has 17 amino acids.

The rearrangement joins TRBV7-6 to TRBJ2-5, with D unresolved. Germline lookup yields CDR1 SGHVS and CDR2 FNYEAQ. V was trimmed by 5 bases and J by 2 bases, leaving 6 bases between them. The CDR3 length is 12 residues. The CDR3 here is CASSRLQETQYF. CDR3 DNA sequence: TGTGCCAGCAGCCGCCTTCAAGAGACCCAGTACTTC.

The V call is TRBV19, the J call TRBJ1-1, with 7 bases matching TRBD1. Germline trimming cut 7 bases from V and 3 bases from J; bases unmatched to any gene: 11. This CDR3 spans 15 amino acids. CDR1 LNHDA and CDR2 SQIVND come from the germline V gene (reference sequence). This CDR3 reads CASKGALLGDTEAFF. Written as DNA, the CDR3 is TGTGCCAGTAAGGGGGCCCTCTTGGGTGACACTGAAGCTTTCTTT.

This clone was observed a single time. J is TRBJ2-7 and V is TRBV5-5; 12 bases are shared with TRBD2. With 4 bases clipped from V and 5 bases from J, the junction kept 7 bases outside the gene matches. Looked up from germline, CDR1 is SGHKS and CDR2 is YYEKEE (reference sequence). The CDR3 sequence is 15 residues long. CDR3 region: CASSPRLAGEDEQYF. The CDR3 coding sequence is TGTGCCAGCAGCCCAAGACTAGCGGGGGAAGACGAGCAGTACTTC. Based on the CDR3 plus reference TRBV5-5 and TRBJ2-7, the full variable domain is DAGVTQSPTHLIKTRGQQVTLRCSPISGHKSVSWYQQVLGQGPQFIFQYYEKEERGRGNFPDRFSARQFPNYSSELNVNALLLGDSALYLCASSPRLAGEDEQYFGPGTRLTVT.

V is TRBV10-3 and J is TRBJ1-2, with no clear D. CDR3 length equals 14 residues. Trimming pared 2 bases from V and 1 base from J, leaving 8 bases between. Germline V CDR1 and CDR2: ENHRY, SYGVKD. CDR3 bases: TGTGCCATCAGTGAGGGACGGAATAACTATGGCTACACCTTC. Protein: CAISEGRNNYGYTF.

This clone was seen once. V usage is TRBV6-2 or TRBV6-3 and J usage is TRBJ1-4; tentatively, D is TRBD1 (5 bases). Germline V lookup: CDR1 MNHEY, CDR2 SVGEGT. CDR3 length: 13 amino acids. The V end was cut by 6 bases, the J end by 11 bases, with 16 bases between. The CDR3 is CASSPGRRDKLFF. CDR3 DNA sequence: TGTGCCAGCAGCCCAGGCCGGCGGGACAAACTGTTTTTT.

This clone is a singleton in its sample. The rearrangement links TRBV9 to TRBJ2-3; D is perhaps TRBD2 (6 bases). Trimming cost V 0 bases and J 5 bases, with 13 bases left between them. CDR3 length: 15 amino acids. The germline V gene has CDR1 SGDLS and CDR2 YYNGEE. Written as DNA, the CDR3 is TGTGCCAGCAGCGTAGCCGGGGGAAAGGGAGATACGCAGTATTTT. This codes for CASSVAGGKGDTQYF.

The rearrangement links TRBV5-1 to TRBJ2-1, with TRBD1 identical over 10 bases. CDR3 size: 16 residues. V lost 5 bases, J lost 5 bases, and 10 bases stayed unmatched. Per germline, CDR1 SGHRS and CDR2 YFSETQ. This CDR3 is CASRTSGTGVHNEQFF. The CDR3 region has the DNA TGCGCCAGCAGAACCTCCGGGACAGGGGTCCACAATGAGCAGTTCTTC.

The chain carries TRBV6-2 or TRBV6-3 and TRBJ2-2; possible D gene TRBD1, 5 bases. CDR3 size: 19 residues. Trimming took 0 bases from V and 1 from J, leaving 18 bases between them. From germline, CDR1 is MNHEY and CDR2 SVGEGT. CDR3 region: CASSYSMGLGARNTGELFF. The CDR3, as DNA: TGTGCCAGCAGTTACTCGATGGGTTTAGGGGCCAGGAACACCGGGGAGCTGTTTTTT.

The chain couples TRBV5-1 to TRBJ1-4; 7 bases match TRBD1. J gave up 6 bases and V 4 bases, and 3 bases lay outside the gene matches. Looked up from germline, CDR1 is SGHRS and CDR2 is YFSETQ. The CDR3 consists of 13 residues. Here the CDR3 DNA reads TGCGCCAGCAGCCGAGACAGGGATGAAAAACTGTTTTTT. Its protein product is CASSRDRDEKLFF. The full variable domain, in which reference TRBV5-1 and TRBJ1-4 provide the parts outside the CDR3, is KAGVTQTPRYLIKTRGQQVTLSCSPISGHRSVSWYQQTPGQGLQFLFEYFSETQRNKGNFPGRFSGRQFSNSRSEMNVSTLELGDSALYLCASSRDRDEKLFFGSGTQLSVL.

The chain links TRBV4-1 to TRBJ2-7, with TRBD1 as a possible D gene (6 bases). Trimming took 4 bases from V and 2 from J, leaving 15 bases between them. Germline loops: CDR1 MGHRA, CDR2 YSYEKL. This CDR3 has 15 residues. CDR3 DNA: TGCGCCAGCAGCCCGCTCGAAGGGGGAGCCTACGAGCAGTACTTC. It yields the protein CASSPLEGGAYEQYF.

The chain recombines TRBV5-1 with TRBJ2-7; 9 nucleotides align to TRBD2. Germline V CDR1 and CDR2: SGHRS, YFSETQ. Trimming cost V 4 bases and J 2 bases; bases outside gene matches: 10. The CDR3 sequence is 16 residues long. The DNA for the CDR3 is TGCGCCAGCAGCCCAGATAGCGGGGGAACGACCTACGAGCAGTACTTC. Its protein product is CASSPDSGGTTYEQYF.

V and J are TRBV19 and TRBJ2-5; tentative D call: TRBD2 (6 bases). CDR1 is LNHDA, CDR2 SQIVND, per germline (reference sequence). CDR3 length equals 15 residues. V lost 5 bases and J 4 bases, leaving 17 bases between the germline ends. The CDR3 loop is CASSSLAPYRETQYF. The DNA for the CDR3 is TGTGCCAGTAGTTCACTAGCTCCCTACCGAGAGACCCAGTACTTC.

CDR3 DNA: TGTGCCAGCTCACCACATGGGCTCGGGGGGACGTGGGAGCAGTACTTC. Protein sequence: CASSPHGLGGTWEQYF. This chain connects TRBV18 to TRBJ2-7; 7 positions match TRBD2. J was trimmed by 7 bases and V by 1 base; bases with no gene match: 13. The CDR3 length is 16 residues. Germline V CDR1 and CDR2: KGHSH, LQKENI.

The chain links TRBV4-3 to TRBJ1-2; D is unresolved. The germline V gene has CDR1 LGHNA and CDR2 YSLEER. V was pared by 1 base and J by 11 bases, with 14 bases between. CDR3 size: 13 residues. CDR3 in DNA: TGCGCCAGCAGCCAAGTTGGGGAGGGCGCGTACACCTTC. It encodes CASSQVGEGAYTF.

This chain joins TRBV24-1 and TRBJ1-1; 7 positions agree with TRBD1. V trimming: 4 bases; J trimming: 1 base; junction bases outside the gene matches: 5. Germline-derived CDR1 and CDR2 are KGHDR and SFDVKD. CDR3 length: 15 residues. For the CDR3, the DNA is TGTGCCACCAGTGACGTGGGACAGCCGAACACTGAAGCTTTCTTT. It is translated as CATSDVGQPNTEAFF.